Listed here are 9 T cell receptor beta chains from one sample, sequenced in a study of T-cell memory formation after mild COVID-19. A single record per CDR3 protein comes from TCRdb applying MiXCR to the 5' RACE reads. The data show about 250,000 distinct CDR3 sequences, 16% seen once. Sequencing used PBMCs or a T cell subset sorted from them (not recorded which). These receptors were obtained from a man aged 18 to 30 who had mild COVID-19 (a few samples of this study predate the infection). Cell type and time point are not known.

The V and J genes are TRBV7-2 and TRBJ1-1; D is uncertain. The CDR3 has 13 residues. Trimming removed 1 base from V and 8 bases from J, with 11 bases in between. Germline CDR1 and CDR2: SGHTA and FQGNSA. This CDR3 is CASSLGMGREAFF. In DNA form, the CDR3 reads TGTGCCAGCAGCTTAGGGATGGGGAGGGAAGCTTTCTTT.

The chain carries TRBV2 and TRBJ1-5; no clear D. Germline lookup yields CDR1 SNHLY and CDR2 FYNNEI. The V and J ends lost 7 bases and 0 bases respectively, with 10 bases between them. CDR3 size: 14 residues. The CDR3 DNA reads as TGTGCCAGCATCGGTCCGTATAGCAATCAGCCCCAGCATTTT. It translates to CASIGPYSNQPQHF. Full variable domain (outside the CDR3, taken from reference TRBV2 and TRBJ1-5): EPEVTQTPSHQVTQMGQEVILRCVPISNHLYFYWYRQILGQKVEFLVSFYNNEISEKSEIFDDQFSVERPDGSNFTLKIRSTKLEDSAMYFCASIGPYSNQPQHFGDGTRLSIL.

This clonotype was detected only a few times. The V and J genes are TRBV6-6 and TRBJ1-5; TRBD1 matches 9 bases. The CDR3 has 15 amino acids. J was trimmed by 0 bases and V by 9 bases; bases with no gene match: 6. Looked up from germline, CDR1 is MNHNY and CDR2 is SVGAGI (reference sequence). CDR3 protein: CASLGQGNSNQPQHF. CDR3 DNA: TGTGCCAGTCTGGGACAGGGTAATAGCAATCAGCCCCAGCATTTT.

The chain couples TRBV7-2 to TRBJ1-2, with D maybe TRBD1 (6 bases). The CDR3 runs to 11 residues. Germline V gene sequence: CDR1 SGHTA, CDR2 FQGNSA. V was shortened by 5 bases and J by 7 bases, with 8 bases between the two germline ends. The CDR3 nucleotides read TGTGCCAGCAGCCGGGACACTGGCTACACCTTC. Protein: CASSRDTGYTF.

This clonotype was counted only a few times. CDR3 protein: CASSPRTSQNHEQFF. The CDR3 coding sequence is TGTGCCAGCAGCCCAAGGACTAGCCAAAACCATGAGCAGTTCTTC. V is TRBV7-2 and J is TRBJ2-1; 8 bases agree with TRBD2. CDR3 size: 15 residues. Germline values: CDR1 SGHTA, CDR2 FQGNSA. The V segment lost 5 bases and the J segment 8 bases; nucleotides outside the gene matches: 11.

This clonotype was picked up many times. The J gene is TRBJ2-2, the V gene TRBV5-4; 14 nucleotides line up with TRBD2. Germline assignment: CDR1 SGHNT and CDR2 YYREEE (reference sequence). V shed 4 bases, J shed 1 base, and the junction held 3 bases outside the gene matches. The CDR3 loop spans 17 amino acids. CDR3 sequence reads: CASSPGLAGGNTGELFF. CDR3 bases: TGTGCCAGCAGCCCCGGACTAGCGGGGGGGAACACCGGGGAGCTGTTTTTT. Full variable domain (remainder filled in from reference TRBV5-4 and TRBJ2-2): ETGVTQSPTHLIKTRGQQVTLRCSSQSGHNTVSWYQQALGQGPQFIFQYYREEENGRGNFPPRFSGLQFPNYSSELNVNALELDDSALYLCASSPGLAGGNTGELFFGEGSRLTVL.

The gene calls are TRBV6-5 and TRBJ2-7; perhaps TRBD1 as D (5 bases). There are 13 residues in the CDR3. Germline assignment: CDR1 MNHEY and CDR2 SVGAGI. The germline V and J ends were trimmed by 8 bases and 2 bases, with 13 bases remaining between them. CDR3 nucleotide sequence: TGTGCCAGCGCCGGAAGGGGTGCCTACGAGCAGTACTTC. Translation gives CASAGRGAYEQYF.

This clonotype was seen only a few times. V and J are TRBV7-9 and TRBJ1-1; 7 bases are a match to TRBD1. Germline V gives CDR1 SEHNR, CDR2 FQNEAQ (reference sequence). This CDR3 spans 13 amino acids. J lost 11 bases, V lost 1 base, and 7 bases had no gene match. Here the CDR3 DNA reads TGTGCCAGCAGCTTAGTGGAGGGGGCGCGGGCTTTCTTT. The encoded protein is CASSLVEGARAFF.

The V call is TRBV6-2 or TRBV6-3, the J call TRBJ2-3; TRBD2 agrees at 10 bases. V shed 0 bases and J 0 bases; nucleotides not matched to a gene: 9. Looked up from germline, CDR1 is MNHEY and CDR2 is SVGEGT. The CDR3 totals 19 residues. In DNA, the CDR3 is TGTGCCAGCAGTTACTCGATGTCCCTAGCGGGGGCTAGCACAGATACGCAGTATTTT. Residues: CASSYSMSLAGASTDTQYF.